The 17 T cell receptor beta chains listed next were all sequenced from one sample in a study of blood T cell repertoires in COVID-19. Clones were sequenced by immunoSEQ multiplex PCR, and TCRdb holds only the in-frame ones, with some missing. The data show about 140,000 clones, over 75% seen once. The sample taken for sequencing was peripheral blood. Receptors were obtained from a man in his 60s with active or convalescent COVID-19.

Only a few counts were recorded for this clone. The chain uses TRBV3-1 (or the pseudogene TRBV3-2) and TRBJ2-7, with TRBD2 matching over 8 bases. Trimming took 1 base from V and 3 from J; bases not matched to a gene: 14. The germline V gene encodes CDR1 LGHDT and CDR2 YNNKEL (reference sequence). The CDR3 is 18 residues long. The CDR3 spells CASSQGGRAGGGLYEQYF. CDR3 in DNA: TGTGCCAGCAGCCAAGGAGGGAGAGCCGGGGGGGGGCTCTACGAGCAGTACTTC.

The chain carries TRBV28 and TRBJ2-7, with 9 nucleotides matching TRBD2. V gave up 3 bases and J gave up 2 bases; unmatched junction bases: 11. There are 17 residues in the CDR3. The V gene's germline CDR1 is MDHEN and CDR2 SYDVKM. CDR3 DNA sequence: TGTGCCAGCAGTTTCCCCACCCCCGGCGGGAGGGCCTACGAGCAGTACTTC. Amino acid sequence: CASSFPTPGGRAYEQYF.

The chain couples TRBV19 to TRBJ2-2; TRBD2 is a possible D gene (6 bases). The germline V and J ends were trimmed by 5 bases and 4 bases, with 11 bases remaining between them. Germline V gene lookup returns CDR1 LNHDA and CDR2 SQIVND (reference sequence). CDR3 length: 14 amino acids. For the CDR3, the DNA is TGTGCCAGTAGTGGAGGGCGGGCCACCGGGGAGCTGTTTTTT. This codes for CASSGGRATGELFF.

V usage is TRBV28 and J usage is TRBJ1-3; 7 bases fit TRBD1. V was pared by 6 bases and J by 0 bases, with 5 bases of the junction left unmatched. There are 15 residues in the CDR3. Germline assignment: CDR1 MDHEN and CDR2 SYDVKM. The CDR3 loop is CASSVQGYSGNTIYF. DNA for the CDR3: TGTGCCAGCAGCGTACAGGGGTACTCTGGAAACACCATATATTTT.

The chain has TRBV6-6 and TRBJ1-3, with D possibly being TRBD1 (6 bases). The V and J ends lost 6 bases and 3 bases respectively, with 18 bases between them. Germline V CDR1 and CDR2: MNHNY, SVGAGI (reference sequence). CDR3 length: 16 amino acids. The CDR3 here is CASSQGTGRGGNTIYF. DNA for the CDR3: TGTGCCAGCAGCCAGGGAACAGGGAGGGGTGGAAACACCATATATTTT.

The chain combines TRBV5-1 with TRBJ2-3; a weak D match, TRBD2 (6 bases). The CDR3 extends over 14 amino acids. CDR1 is SGHRS and CDR2 is YFSETQ in the germline V gene. V was pared by 0 bases and J by 4 bases, with 9 bases between. This CDR3 is CASSLGRVSDTQYF. CDR3 sequence (DNA): TGCGCCAGCAGCTTGGGGAGGGTCTCAGATACGCAGTATTTT.

The V and J genes are TRBV4-2 and TRBJ2-7; no clear D. Germline CDR1 reads LGHNA; CDR2 reads YNFKEQ. The CDR3 is made up of 14 amino acids. The V and J ends lost 0 bases and 5 bases respectively, with 11 bases between them. The CDR3: CASSQDLLSHEQYF. In DNA, the CDR3 is TGTGCCAGCAGCCAAGATTTACTATCCCACGAGCAGTACTTC.

The chain has TRBV19 and TRBJ2-4; 8 bases are shared with TRBD2. The CDR3 runs to 14 residues. Trimming removed 5 bases from V and 7 bases from J; junction bases left unmatched: 7. CDR1 is LNHDA, CDR2 SQIVND, per germline (reference sequence). The CDR3 sequence: CASSSGLGGNIQYF. The CDR3, as DNA: TGTGCCAGTAGTTCGGGACTAGGGGGGAACATTCAGTACTTC.

The chain joins TRBV5-5 to TRBJ2-7; D uncertain. Germline CDR1 and CDR2: SGHKS and YYEKEE (reference sequence). CDR3 length: 14 amino acids. V was shortened by 3 bases and J by 2 bases, with 12 bases between the two germline ends. The CDR3 loop reads CASSSRTRTYEQYF. The CDR3 nucleotides are TGTGCCAGCAGCTCCCGTACACGAACCTACGAGCAGTACTTC.

This clone was counted once. The gene calls are TRBV6-5 and TRBJ2-7; 7 bases line up with TRBD1. The CDR3 is 15 amino acids. The trim removed 6 bases at V and 0 bases at J, leaving 8 bases unmatched. Germline lookup yields CDR1 MNHEY and CDR2 SVGAGI. Written as DNA, the CDR3 is TGTGCCAGCAGCGAGGGGACAGCCTCCTCCTACGAGCAGTACTTC. Protein sequence: CASSEGTASSYEQYF.

The chain is built from TRBV10-3 and TRBJ2-7, with 12 bases that match TRBD2. After removal of 3 bases from V and 2 bases from J, the junction contained 5 bases not matched to a gene. CDR1 and CDR2 from the germline V gene are ENHRY and SYGVKD. This CDR3 has 16 amino acids. The CDR3 region is CAISDPGLAGTYEQYF. CDR3 bases: TGTGCCATCAGTGACCCGGGACTAGCGGGCACCTACGAGCAGTACTTC.

V gene TRBV19 combines with J gene TRBJ1-3; D remains ambiguous. Per germline, CDR1 LNHDA and CDR2 SQIVND (reference sequence). The length of the CDR3 is 13 residues. Trimming removed 5 bases from V and 3 bases from J, with 8 bases in between. The CDR3 nucleotides read TGTGCCAGTAGTTCCCTAAGTGGAAACACCATATATTTT. Amino acids: CASSSLSGNTIYF.

In DNA form, the CDR3 reads TGTGCCAGCAGTGAATTGGGGCAGGGCGTTTCACCCCTCCACTTT. Its translation is CASSELGQGVSPLHF. The rearrangement links TRBV2 to TRBJ1-6; a weak D match, TRBD1 (5 bases). The V end lost 2 bases, the J end lost 9 bases, and 14 bases lay between the germline ends. The CDR3 runs 15 residues. Germline CDR1 reads SNHLY; CDR2 reads FYNNEI.

The chain is built from TRBV7-9 and TRBJ2-5; 9 bases fit TRBD2. This CDR3 comprises 15 residues. In germline, CDR1 is SEHNR, CDR2 FQNEAQ (reference sequence). J lost 5 bases, V lost 0 bases, and 4 bases had no gene match. CDR3 nucleotide sequence: TGTGCCAGCAGCTTAGCATCAACTAGCGGGGAGACCCAGTACTTC. Its protein product is CASSLASTSGETQYF.

This clone occurred once. V gene TRBV27 combines with J gene TRBJ1-1; D unclear. This CDR3 spans 14 amino acids. The germline V gene encodes CDR1 MNHEY and CDR2 SMNVEV (reference sequence). V was pared by 0 bases and J by 3 bases, with 8 bases between. The CDR3 nucleotides are TGTGCCAGCAGTTTATCGGCGGCGTACACTGAAGCTTTCTTT. Residues: CASSLSAAYTEAFF.

The rearrangement links TRBV12-3 or TRBV12-4 to TRBJ2-5; no clear D gene. Trimming left V 5 bases short and J 5 bases short, with 12 bases between. The CDR3 has 13 amino acids. DNA of the CDR3: TGTGCCAGCAGTAGGAGTACCGGGGAGACCCAGTACTTC. Protein product: CASSRSTGETQYF.

V gene TRBV7-2 combines with J gene TRBJ2-3; maybe TRBD1 (5 bases). Germline V gene lookup returns CDR1 SGHTA and CDR2 FQGNSA. The CDR3 consists of 14 residues. Trimming left V 5 bases short and J 6 bases short, with 15 bases between. The CDR3: CASSLTGMTDTQYF. In DNA form, the CDR3 reads TGTGCCAGCAGCCTAACAGGCATGACGGATACGCAGTATTTT.